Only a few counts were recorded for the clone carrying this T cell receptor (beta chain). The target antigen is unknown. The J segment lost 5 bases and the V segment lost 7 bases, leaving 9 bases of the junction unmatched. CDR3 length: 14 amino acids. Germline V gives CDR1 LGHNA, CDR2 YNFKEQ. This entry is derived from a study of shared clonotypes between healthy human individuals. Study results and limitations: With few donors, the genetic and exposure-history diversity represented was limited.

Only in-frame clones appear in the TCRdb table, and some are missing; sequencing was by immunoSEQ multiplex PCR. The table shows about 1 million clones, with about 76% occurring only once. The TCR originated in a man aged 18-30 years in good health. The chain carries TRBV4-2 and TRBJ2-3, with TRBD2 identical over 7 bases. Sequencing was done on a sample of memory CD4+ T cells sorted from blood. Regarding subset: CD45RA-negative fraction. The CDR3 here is CASNPASGQDTQYF. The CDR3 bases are TGTGCCAGCAACCCGGCTAGCGGACAAGATACGCAGTATTTT.